The rows below give T cell receptor beta chains drawn from one sample of a study of T cells after yellow fever vaccination. TCRdb re-called the 5' RACE reads with MiXCR, one entry per CDR3 protein. The sample holds under 400,000 distinct CDR3 sequences, roughly 12% seen once. The sample was PBMCs, taken on the day of the first yellow fever vaccination. These receptors were collected from a man aged 18 to 30 who received the YFV17D yellow fever vaccine. Both conserved end residues are part of each CDR3. Fields, in order: clone size, D gene, J gene, V gene, CDR3 length, CDR3 protein, CDR3 DNA. The D gene is left open where the match is weak. The listing skips clone size in some rows; elsewhere it reads once, few, many or a size class.

size: -
D: TRBD2
J: TRBJ2-1
V: TRBV6-1
length: 15
CDR3: CASSAGGGGFNEQFF
DNA: TGTGCCAGCAGTGCCGGGGGGGGCGGTTTCAATGAGCAGTTCTTC

size: few
D: TRBD2
J: TRBJ2-3
V: TRBV2
length: 14
CDR3: CASSETGGPHTQYF
DNA: TGTGCCAGCAGTGAAACGGGGGGGCCACATACGCAGTATTTT

size: few
D: TRBD2
J: TRBJ2-1
V: TRBV12-3/TRBV12-4
length: 16
CDR3: CASSLWASGSYNEQFF
DNA: TGTGCCAGCAGTTTATGGGCTAGCGGGAGCTACAATGAGCAGTTCTTC

size: once
D: -
J: TRBJ2-3
V: TRBV7-2
length: 14
CDR3: CASSLGAAVDMQYF
DNA: TGTGCCAGCAGCTTAGGAGCGGCCGTTGATATGCAGTATTTT

size: -
D: TRBD2
J: TRBJ2-5
V: TRBV7-9
length: 14
CDR3: CASSISGGGETQYF
DNA: TGTGCCAGCAGCATAAGCGGGGGCGGGGAGACCCAGTACTTC

size: -
D: -
J: TRBJ1-3
V: TRBV6-1
length: 13
CDR3: CASRVSVGNTIYF
DNA: TGTGCCAGCAGAGTCTCTGTCGGAAACACCATATATTTT

size: few
D: TRBD2
J: TRBJ2-5
V: TRBV7-2
length: 16
CDR3: CASSLGLAGIQETQYF
DNA: TGTGCCAGCAGCTTAGGGCTAGCGGGGATCCAAGAGACCCAGTACTTC

size: few
D: -
J: TRBJ2-1
V: TRBV4-3
length: 15
CDR3: CASSQDEDSYNEQFF
DNA: TGCGCCAGCAGCCAAGATGAGGATTCCTACAATGAGCAGTTCTTC

size: many
D: -
J: TRBJ2-1
V: TRBV4-2
length: 15
CDR3: CASSQFRGPYNEQFF
DNA: TGTGCCAGCAGCCAATTCCGGGGGCCGTACAATGAGCAGTTCTTC

size: many
D: -
J: TRBJ2-1
V: TRBV5-1
length: 12
CDR3: CASSFQGNEQFF
DNA: TGCGCCAGCAGCTTCCAGGGGAATGAGCAGTTCTTC

size: few
D: -
J: TRBJ2-1
V: TRBV29-1
length: 11
CDR3: CSVAGLNEQFF
DNA: TGCAGCGTTGCCGGACTCAATGAGCAGTTCTTC

size: -
D: TRBD1
J: TRBJ2-3
V: TRBV29-1
length: 14
CDR3: CSVPPGTGADTQYF
DNA: TGCAGCGTCCCGCCCGGGACAGGGGCAGATACGCAGTATTTT

size: many
D: -
J: TRBJ2-3
V: TRBV20-1
length: 13
CDR3: CSARGGSTDTQYF
DNA: TGCAGTGCTAGAGGGGGGAGCACAGATACGCAGTATTTT

size: few
D: TRBD1
J: TRBJ2-7
V: TRBV3-1
length: 14
CDR3: CASRPDRAAYEQYF
DNA: TGTGCCAGCAGACCTGACAGGGCAGCCTACGAGCAGTACTTC

size: few
D: -
J: TRBJ2-7
V: TRBV12-3/TRBV12-4
length: 13
CDR3: CASSGVLAGEQYF
DNA: TGTGCCAGCAGCGGTGTTTTGGCAGGGGAGCAGTACTTC

size: -
D: -
J: TRBJ1-1
V: TRBV4-3
length: 15
CDR3: CASSQDAGMNTEAFF
DNA: TGCGCCAGCAGCCAAGATGCGGGTATGAACACTGAAGCTTTCTTT

size: few
D: TRBD1
J: TRBJ2-3
V: TRBV28
length: 17
CDR3: CASSPRTGALFTDTQYF
DNA: TGTGCCAGCAGTCCCCGGACAGGGGCCTTATTCACAGATACGCAGTATTTT

size: few
D: TRBD2
J: TRBJ2-2
V: TRBV7-9
length: 16
CDR3: CASSFLAGNPTGELFF
DNA: TGTGCCAGCAGCTTCTTAGCGGGGAACCCAACCGGGGAGCTGTTTTTT

size: few
D: -
J: TRBJ2-3
V: TRBV6-1
length: 15
CDR3: CASSDRQAHTDTQYF
DNA: TGTGCCAGCAGTGATCGACAGGCCCACACAGATACGCAGTATTTT

size: -
D: TRBD1
J: TRBJ1-5
V: TRBV7-9
length: 15
CDR3: CASSSGGLGNQPQHF
DNA: TGTGCCAGCAGCTCAGGGGGCTTGGGTAATCAGCCCCAGCATTTT